The rows below give T cell receptor beta chains drawn from one sample of a study of blood T cell repertoires in COVID-19. Here immunoSEQ multiplex PCR was the method, and the copy in TCRdb shows in-frame clones only, minus some. The table includes 350,000 to 550,000 clones, roughly nine tenths detected once. Sequencing was performed on PBMCs or T cells enriched from blood (not recorded which). The receptors shown here come from a woman aged 18-30 years with acute COVID-19. Each CDR3 is given with its conserved first and last residue. D genes are given only for firm matches. A clone size is listed for some rows: how often the clone was seen (once, few, many), or a class if it is expanded.

cdr3_length,j_call,d_call,clone_size,v_call,cdr3_nt,cdr3_aa
14,TRBJ2-7,TRBD1,NA,TRBV9,TGTGCCAGCAGCGCGGGACAGGGAATCTACGAGCAGTACTTC,CASSAGQGIYEQYF
19,TRBJ2-1,TRBD2,few,TRBV3-1/TRBV3-2,TGTGCCAGCAGCCAAGATTCCCCTCTCCTAGCGGGCCACTACAATGAGCAGTTCTTC,CASSQDSPLLAGHYNEQFF
14,TRBJ2-5,TRBD1,once,TRBV6-1,TGTGCCAGCAGTGAGGGACAGGGAGGGGAGACCCAGTACTTC,CASSEGQGGETQYF
12,TRBJ2-2,NA,NA,TRBV19,TGTGCCAGTAGGCGGGACACCGGGGAGCTGTTTTTT,CASRRDTGELFF
14,TRBJ2-7,TRBD1,NA,TRBV15,TGTGCCACCAGCAGAGTCGACAGGGACTACGAGCAGTACTTC,CATSRVDRDYEQYF
13,TRBJ1-2,TRBD1,NA,TRBV27,TGTGCCAGCAGTGATGGACAGGGGTATGGCTACACCTTC,CASSDGQGYGYTF
16,TRBJ2-5,TRBD2,NA,TRBV9,TGTGCCAGCAGCGCATACGGGACTAGCGGGAAAGAGACCCAGTACTTC,CASSAYGTSGKETQYF
14,TRBJ2-3,NA,NA,TRBV9,TGTGCCAGCAGCGTAGCTTCCGGTGCAGATACGCAGTATTTT,CASSVASGADTQYF
13,TRBJ1-2,NA,NA,TRBV1,TGCACCAGCAGCCAAGAAGAGGAGAGGGGCTACACCTTC,CTSSQEEERGYTF
14,TRBJ1-6,TRBD1,NA,TRBV2,TGTGCCAGCAGGTGGGACAGCCATAATTCACCCCTCCACTTT,CASRWDSHNSPLHF
14,TRBJ2-3,NA,few,TRBV7-3,TGTGCCAGCAGCTTAAATTCTCCGTCGGATACGCAGTATTTT,CASSLNSPSDTQYF
12,TRBJ1-2,NA,few,TRBV7-9,TGTGCCAGCAGCTTAGGGGGCGGTGGCTACACCTTC,CASSLGGGGYTF
13,TRBJ1-3,NA,few,TRBV5-1,TGCGCCAGCAGAACATACTCTGGAAACACCATATATTTT,CASRTYSGNTIYF
13,TRBJ2-5,NA,NA,TRBV2,TGTGCCAGCAGTGAAGGACTCTGGGAGACCCAGTACTTC,CASSEGLWETQYF
16,TRBJ2-1,TRBD2,NA,TRBV6-5,TGTGCCAGCAGTTACTCGGGACTAGCGGATATCAATGAGCAGTTCTTC,CASSYSGLADINEQFF
16,TRBJ2-3,TRBD2,NA,TRBV28,TGTGCCAGCACCCCGTCGACTAGCGGGAGGGGGGATACGCAGTATTTT,CASTPSTSGRGDTQYF
13,TRBJ2-5,NA,NA,TRBV19,TGTGCCAGTACGCCAGGAGGGCAAGAGACCCAGTACTTC,CASTPGGQETQYF
16,TRBJ2-2,TRBD2,NA,TRBV5-1,TGCGCCAGCAGCTTGGGACCGGGAGGGCCGGCCGGGGAGCTGTTTTTT,CASSLGPGGPAGELFF
15,TRBJ1-1,NA,NA,TRBV11-2,TGTGCCAGCAGCTTAGATCACAATGGGAACACTGAAGCTTTCTTT,CASSLDHNGNTEAFF
17,TRBJ2-1,TRBD2,NA,TRBV28,TGTGCCAGCAGTTCCACTAGCGGGAGGTATTATTTCAATGAGCAGTTCTTC,CASSSTSGRYYFNEQFF
13,TRBJ2-7,NA,few,TRBV9,TGTGCCAGCAGCGTAGATACAGGGTACGAGCAGTACTTC,CASSVDTGYEQYF
15,TRBJ1-5,NA,NA,TRBV7-2,TGTGCCAGCAGCCCTGGCTTCGGGAGGAAACAGCCCCAGCATTTT,CASSPGFGRKQPQHF
13,TRBJ1-1,TRBD1,NA,TRBV7-2,TGTGCCAGCAGCACACAGGGGGGCACTGAAGCCTTCTTT,CASSTQGGTEAFF